Given below is one T cell receptor beta chain in context. This specimen comes from a study of blood T cell repertoires in COVID-19. Assay: immunoSEQ multiplex PCR; the TCRdb copy retains only in-frame clones and omits some. The table shows about 10,000 clones, with 88% occurring only once. Deletions cut 5 bases from V and 2 bases from J, with 11 bases between. This CDR3 region has 14 residues. CDR1 is SEHNR, CDR2 FQNEAQ, per germline (reference sequence). The chain has TRBV7-9 and TRBJ2-3; D perhaps matches TRBD2 (6 bases). Specimen: peripheral blood. This TCR was sampled from a human donor in a cohort sampled during active COVID-19. CDR3 loop: CASSAPGDTDTQYF. The CDR3 DNA reads TGTGCCAGCAGCGCTCCGGGAGACACAGATACGCAGTATTTT.